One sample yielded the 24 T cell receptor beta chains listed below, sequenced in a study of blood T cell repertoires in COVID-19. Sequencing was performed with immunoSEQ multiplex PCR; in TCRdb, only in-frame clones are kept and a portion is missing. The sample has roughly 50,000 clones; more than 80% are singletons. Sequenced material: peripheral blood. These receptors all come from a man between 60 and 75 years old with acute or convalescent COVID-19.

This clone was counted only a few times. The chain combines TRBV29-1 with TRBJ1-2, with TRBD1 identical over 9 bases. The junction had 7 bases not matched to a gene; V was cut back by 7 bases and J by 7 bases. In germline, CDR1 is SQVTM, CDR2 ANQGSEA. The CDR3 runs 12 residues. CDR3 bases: TGCAGCGGGGGACAGGGCGAGGGTGGCTACACCTTC. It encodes CSGGQGEGGYTF.

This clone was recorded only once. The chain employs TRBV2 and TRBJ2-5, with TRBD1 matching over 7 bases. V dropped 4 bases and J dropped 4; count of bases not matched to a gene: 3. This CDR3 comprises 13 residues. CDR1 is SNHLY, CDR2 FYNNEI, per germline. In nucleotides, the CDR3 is TGTGCCAGCAGTGGCCGGGACAGAGAGACCCAGTACTTC. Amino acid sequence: CASSGRDRETQYF.

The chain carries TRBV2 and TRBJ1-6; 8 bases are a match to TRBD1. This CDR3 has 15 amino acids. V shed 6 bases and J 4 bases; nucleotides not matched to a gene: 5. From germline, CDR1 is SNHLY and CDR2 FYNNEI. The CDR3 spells CASSLTGDYNSPLHF. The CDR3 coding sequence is TGTGCCAGCAGCTTGACAGGGGATTATAATTCACCCCTCCACTTT.

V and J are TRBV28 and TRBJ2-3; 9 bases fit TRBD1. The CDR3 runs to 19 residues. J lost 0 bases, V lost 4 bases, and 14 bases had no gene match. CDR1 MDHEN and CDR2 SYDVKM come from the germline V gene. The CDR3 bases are TGTGCCAGCAGTTCCCAAACCCCGGGACAGGGAGGGAGCACAGATACGCAGTATTTT. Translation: CASSSQTPGQGGSTDTQYF. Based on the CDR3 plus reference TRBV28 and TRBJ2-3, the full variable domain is DVKVTQSSRYLVKRTGEKVFLECVQDMDHENMFWYRQDPGLGLRLIYFSYDVKMKEKGDIPEGYSVSREKKERFSLILESASTNQTSMYLCASSSQTPGQGGSTDTQYFGPGTRLTVL.

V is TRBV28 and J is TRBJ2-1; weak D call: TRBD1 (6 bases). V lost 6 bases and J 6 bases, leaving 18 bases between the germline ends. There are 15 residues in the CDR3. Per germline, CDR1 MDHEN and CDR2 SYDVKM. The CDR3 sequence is CASSLHRAGFNEQFF. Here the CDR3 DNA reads TGTGCCAGCAGCCTCCACAGGGCAGGTTTCAATGAGCAGTTCTTC.

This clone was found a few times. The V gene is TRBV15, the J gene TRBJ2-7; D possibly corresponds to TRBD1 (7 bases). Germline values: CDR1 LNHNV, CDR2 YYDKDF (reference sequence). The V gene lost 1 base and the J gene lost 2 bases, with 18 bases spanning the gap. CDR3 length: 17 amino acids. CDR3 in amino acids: CATSRGRKSGGTYEQYF. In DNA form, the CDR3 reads TGTGCCACCAGCAGAGGTCGGAAGTCAGGGGGGACCTACGAGCAGTACTTC.

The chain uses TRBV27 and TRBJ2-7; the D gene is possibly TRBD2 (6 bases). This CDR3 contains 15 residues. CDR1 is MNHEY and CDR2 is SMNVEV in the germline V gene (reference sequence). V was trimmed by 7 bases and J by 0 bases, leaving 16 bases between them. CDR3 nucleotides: TGTGCCAGCAATCCAGGGAGCGGGCTCTCCTACGAGCAGTACTTC. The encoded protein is CASNPGSGLSYEQYF.

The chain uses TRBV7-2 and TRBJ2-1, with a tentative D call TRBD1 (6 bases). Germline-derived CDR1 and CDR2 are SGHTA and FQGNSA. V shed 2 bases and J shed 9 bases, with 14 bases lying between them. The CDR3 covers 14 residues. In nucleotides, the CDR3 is TGTGCCAGCAGCTTATTGCCACAGGGAGCTGAGCAGTTCTTC. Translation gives CASSLLPQGAEQFF.

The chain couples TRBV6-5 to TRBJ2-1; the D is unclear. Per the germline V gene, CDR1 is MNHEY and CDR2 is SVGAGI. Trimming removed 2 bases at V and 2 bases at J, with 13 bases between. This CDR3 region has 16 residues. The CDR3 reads CASSYVVSTTYNEQFF. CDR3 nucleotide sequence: TGTGCCAGCAGTTACGTTGTCAGTACGACCTACAATGAGCAGTTCTTC.

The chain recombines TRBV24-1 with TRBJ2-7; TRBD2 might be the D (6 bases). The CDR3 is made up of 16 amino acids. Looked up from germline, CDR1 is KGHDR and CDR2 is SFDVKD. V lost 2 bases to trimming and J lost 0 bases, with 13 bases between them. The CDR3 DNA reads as TGTGCCACCAGTGATTCGGGGGATTACAGCTCCTACGAGCAGTACTTC. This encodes CATSDSGDYSSYEQYF.

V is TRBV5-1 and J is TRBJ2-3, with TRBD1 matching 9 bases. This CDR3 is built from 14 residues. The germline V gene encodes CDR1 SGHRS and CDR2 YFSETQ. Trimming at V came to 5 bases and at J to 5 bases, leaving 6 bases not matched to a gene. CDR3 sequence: CASRAGQGVDTQYF. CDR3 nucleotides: TGCGCCAGCAGAGCGGGACAGGGCGTAGATACGCAGTATTTT.

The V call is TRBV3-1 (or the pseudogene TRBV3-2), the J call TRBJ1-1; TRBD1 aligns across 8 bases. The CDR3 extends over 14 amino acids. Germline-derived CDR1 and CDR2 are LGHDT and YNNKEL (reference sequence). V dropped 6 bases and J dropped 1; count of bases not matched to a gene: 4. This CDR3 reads CASRLGQGNTEAFF. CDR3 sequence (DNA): TGTGCCAGCAGACTTGGACAGGGGAACACTGAAGCTTTCTTT.

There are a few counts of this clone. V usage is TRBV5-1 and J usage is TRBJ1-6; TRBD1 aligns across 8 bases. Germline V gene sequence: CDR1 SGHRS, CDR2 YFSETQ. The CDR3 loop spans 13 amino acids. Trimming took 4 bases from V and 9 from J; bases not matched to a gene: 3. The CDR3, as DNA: TGCGCCAGCAGCCTCGACAGGGGTTCACCCCTCCACTTT. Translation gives CASSLDRGSPLHF.

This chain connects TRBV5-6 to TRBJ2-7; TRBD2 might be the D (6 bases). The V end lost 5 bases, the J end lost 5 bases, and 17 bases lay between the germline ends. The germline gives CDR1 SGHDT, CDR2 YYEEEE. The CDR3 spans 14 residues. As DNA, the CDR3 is TGTGCCAGCAGAAGTAGCGCGGGGTTTGACGAGCAGTACTTC. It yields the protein CASRSSAGFDEQYF.

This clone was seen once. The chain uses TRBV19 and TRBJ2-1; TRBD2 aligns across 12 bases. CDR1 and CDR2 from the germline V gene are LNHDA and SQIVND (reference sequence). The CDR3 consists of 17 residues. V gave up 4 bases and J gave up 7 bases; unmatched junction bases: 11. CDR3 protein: CASSTLLAGGPRNEQFF. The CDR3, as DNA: TGTGCCAGTAGTACCCTCCTAGCGGGAGGGCCAAGGAATGAGCAGTTCTTC.

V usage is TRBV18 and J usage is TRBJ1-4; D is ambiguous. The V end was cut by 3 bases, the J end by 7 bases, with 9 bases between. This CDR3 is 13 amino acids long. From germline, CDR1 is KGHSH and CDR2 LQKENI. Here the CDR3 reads CASSPQEGEKLFF. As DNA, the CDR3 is TGTGCCAGCTCACCCCAGGAAGGTGAAAAACTGTTTTTT.

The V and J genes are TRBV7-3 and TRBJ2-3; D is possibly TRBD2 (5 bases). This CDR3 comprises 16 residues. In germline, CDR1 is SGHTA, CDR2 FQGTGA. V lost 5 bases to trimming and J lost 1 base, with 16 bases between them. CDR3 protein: CASSPPKRTGTDTQYF. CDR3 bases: TGTGCCAGCAGCCCCCCGAAGCGGACTGGCACAGATACGCAGTATTTT. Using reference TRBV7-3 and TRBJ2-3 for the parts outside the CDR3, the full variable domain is GAGVSQTPSNKVTEKGKYVELRCDPISGHTALYWYRQSLGQGPEFLIYFQGTGAADDSGLPNDRFFAVRPEGSVSTLKIQRTERGDSAVYLCASSPPKRTGTDTQYFGPGTRLTVL.

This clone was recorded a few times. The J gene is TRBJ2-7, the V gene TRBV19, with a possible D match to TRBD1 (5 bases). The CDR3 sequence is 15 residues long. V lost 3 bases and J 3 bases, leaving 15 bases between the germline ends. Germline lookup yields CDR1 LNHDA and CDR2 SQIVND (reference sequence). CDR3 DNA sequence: TGTGCCAGTAGTATCCAAAGGGGTTCGGTCTACGAGCAGTACTTC. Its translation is CASSIQRGSVYEQYF.

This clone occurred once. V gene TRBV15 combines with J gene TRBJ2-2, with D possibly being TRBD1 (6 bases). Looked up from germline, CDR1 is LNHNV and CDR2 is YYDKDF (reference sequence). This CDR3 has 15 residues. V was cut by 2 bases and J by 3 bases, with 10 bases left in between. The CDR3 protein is CATSRYQGHTGELFF. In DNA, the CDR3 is TGTGCCACCAGCAGATATCAGGGGCACACCGGGGAGCTGTTTTTT. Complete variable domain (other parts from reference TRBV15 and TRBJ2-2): DAMVIQNPRYQVTQFGKPVTLSCSQTLNHNVMYWYQQKSSQAPKLLFHYYDKDFNNEADTPDNFQSRRPNTSFCFLDIRSPGLGDTAMYLCATSRYQGHTGELFFGEGSRLTVL.

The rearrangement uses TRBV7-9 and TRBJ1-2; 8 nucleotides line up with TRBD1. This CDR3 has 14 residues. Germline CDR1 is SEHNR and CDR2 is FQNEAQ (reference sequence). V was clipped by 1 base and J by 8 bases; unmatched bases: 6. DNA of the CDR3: TGTGCCAGCAGCTTAGTTGGACAGGGTTGGGGCTACACCTTC. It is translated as CASSLVGQGWGYTF.

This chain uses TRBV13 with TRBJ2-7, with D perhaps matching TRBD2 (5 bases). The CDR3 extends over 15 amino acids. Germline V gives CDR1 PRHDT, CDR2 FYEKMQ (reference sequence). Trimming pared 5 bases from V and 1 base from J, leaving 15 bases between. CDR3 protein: CASSPSGSGSYEQYF. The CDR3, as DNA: TGTGCCAGCAGCCCCTCTGGAAGCGGTTCCTACGAGCAGTACTTC.

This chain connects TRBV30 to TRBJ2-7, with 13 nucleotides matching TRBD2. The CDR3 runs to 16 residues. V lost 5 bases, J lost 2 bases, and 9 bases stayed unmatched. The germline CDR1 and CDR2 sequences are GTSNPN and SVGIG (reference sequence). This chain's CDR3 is CAWGTSGTRGTYEQYF. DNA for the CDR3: TGTGCCTGGGGGACTAGCGGGACTAGAGGGACCTACGAGCAGTACTTC.

CDR3 nucleotide sequence: TGTGCCAGTAGTATACGGGAAGGGAGGTGGGGTAAGCCCCAGCATTTT. The encoded protein is CASSIREGRWGKPQHF. The gene calls are TRBV19 and TRBJ1-5; no definite D call. This CDR3 spans 16 amino acids. In germline, CDR1 is LNHDA, CDR2 SQIVND (reference sequence). V gave up 2 bases and J gave up 8 bases, with 19 bases separating them.

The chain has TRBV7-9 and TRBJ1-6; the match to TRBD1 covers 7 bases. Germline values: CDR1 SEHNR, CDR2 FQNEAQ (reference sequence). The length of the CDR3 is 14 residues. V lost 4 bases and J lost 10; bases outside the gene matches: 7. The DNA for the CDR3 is TGTGCCAGCAGCTCCGGGACAGATTACTCACCCCTCCACTTT. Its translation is CASSSGTDYSPLHF.